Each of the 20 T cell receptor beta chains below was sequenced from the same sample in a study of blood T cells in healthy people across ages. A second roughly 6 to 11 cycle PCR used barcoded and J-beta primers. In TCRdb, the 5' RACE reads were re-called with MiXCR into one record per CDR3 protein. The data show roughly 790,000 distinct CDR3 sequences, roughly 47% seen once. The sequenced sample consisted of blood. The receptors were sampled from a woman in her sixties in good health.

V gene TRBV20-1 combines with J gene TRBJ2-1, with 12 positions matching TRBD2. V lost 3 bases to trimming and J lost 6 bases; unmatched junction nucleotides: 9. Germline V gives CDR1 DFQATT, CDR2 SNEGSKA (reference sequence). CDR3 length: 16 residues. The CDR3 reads CSASDALAGGRNEQFF. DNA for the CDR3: TGCAGTGCTAGTGACGCCCTAGCGGGGGGGCGCAATGAGCAGTTCTTC.

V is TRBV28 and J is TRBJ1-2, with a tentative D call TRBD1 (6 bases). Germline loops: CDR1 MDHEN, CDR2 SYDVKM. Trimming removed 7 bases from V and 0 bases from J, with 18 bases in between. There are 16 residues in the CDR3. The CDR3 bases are TGTGCCAGCAAAGGGGGGACGGGGACGTCTAACTATGGCTACACCTTC. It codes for CASKGGTGTSNYGYTF.

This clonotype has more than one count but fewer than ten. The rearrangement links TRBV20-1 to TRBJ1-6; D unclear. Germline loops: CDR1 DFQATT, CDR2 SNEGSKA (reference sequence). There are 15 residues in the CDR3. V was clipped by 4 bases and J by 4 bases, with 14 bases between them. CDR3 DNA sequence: TGCAGTGCTACACTGATGGACCTTTATAATTCACCCCTCCACTTT. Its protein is CSATLMDLYNSPLHF.

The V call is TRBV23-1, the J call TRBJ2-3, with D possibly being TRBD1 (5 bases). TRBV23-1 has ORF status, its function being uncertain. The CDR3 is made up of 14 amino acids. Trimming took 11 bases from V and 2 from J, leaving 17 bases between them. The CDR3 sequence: CAGPPGPPTDTQYF. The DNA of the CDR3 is TGCGCCGGGCCGCCAGGGCCCCCCACAGATACGCAGTATTTT.

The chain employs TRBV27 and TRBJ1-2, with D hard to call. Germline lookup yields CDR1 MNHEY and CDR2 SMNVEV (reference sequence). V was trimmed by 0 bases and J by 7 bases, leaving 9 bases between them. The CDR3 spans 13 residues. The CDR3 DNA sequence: TGTGCCAGCAGTTTATCGCCCCTCGGTGGCTACACCTTC. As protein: CASSLSPLGGYTF.

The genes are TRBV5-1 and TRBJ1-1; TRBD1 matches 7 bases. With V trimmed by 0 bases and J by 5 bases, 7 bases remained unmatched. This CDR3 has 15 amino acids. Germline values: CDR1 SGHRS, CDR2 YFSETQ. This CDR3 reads CASSLEAGGFTEAFF. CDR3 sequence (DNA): TGCGCCAGCAGCTTGGAGGCAGGGGGTTTTACTGAAGCTTTCTTT.

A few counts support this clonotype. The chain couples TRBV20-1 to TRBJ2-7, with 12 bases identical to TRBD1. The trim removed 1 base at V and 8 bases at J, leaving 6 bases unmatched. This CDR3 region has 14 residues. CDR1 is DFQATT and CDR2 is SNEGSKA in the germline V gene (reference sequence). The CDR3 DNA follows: TGCAGTGCTAGAGCCGGGACAGGGGGCCCTCAGCAGTACTTC. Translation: CSARAGTGGPQQYF.

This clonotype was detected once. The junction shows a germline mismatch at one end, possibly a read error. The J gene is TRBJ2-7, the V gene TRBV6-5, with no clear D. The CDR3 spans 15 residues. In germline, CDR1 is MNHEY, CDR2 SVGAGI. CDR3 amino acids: CASSHSGRQYYEQYF. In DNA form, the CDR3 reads TGTGCCAGCAGTCACTCTGGTCGGCAGTACTACGAGCAGTACTTC.

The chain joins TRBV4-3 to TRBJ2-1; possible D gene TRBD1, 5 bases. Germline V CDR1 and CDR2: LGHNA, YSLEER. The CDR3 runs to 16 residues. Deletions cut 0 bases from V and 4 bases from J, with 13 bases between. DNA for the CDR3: TGCGCCAGCAGCCAAGATGGCAGGACATCGTACAATGAGCAGTTCTTC. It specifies CASSQDGRTSYNEQFF.

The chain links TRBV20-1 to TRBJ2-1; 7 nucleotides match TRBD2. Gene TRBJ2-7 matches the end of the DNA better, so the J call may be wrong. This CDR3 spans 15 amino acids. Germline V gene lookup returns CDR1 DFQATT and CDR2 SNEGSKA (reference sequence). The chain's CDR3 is CSARGGAGHYNEQYF. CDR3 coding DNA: TGCAGTGCTAGAGGGGGAGCGGGGCACTACAATGAGCAGTACTTC.

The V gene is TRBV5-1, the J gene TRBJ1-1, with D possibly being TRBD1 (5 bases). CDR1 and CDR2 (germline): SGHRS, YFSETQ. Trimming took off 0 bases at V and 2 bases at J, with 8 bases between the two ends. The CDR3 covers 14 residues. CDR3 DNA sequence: TGCGCCAGCAGCTTGGCAGGGATCAACACTGAAGCTTTCTTT. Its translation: CASSLAGINTEAFF.

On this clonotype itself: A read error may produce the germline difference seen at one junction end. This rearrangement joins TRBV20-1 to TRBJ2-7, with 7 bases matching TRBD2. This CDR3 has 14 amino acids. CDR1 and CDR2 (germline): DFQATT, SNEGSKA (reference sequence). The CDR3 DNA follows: TGCAGTGCACATACTAGCGAGAGCTCCTACGAGCTGTACTTC. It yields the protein CSAHTSESSYELYF.

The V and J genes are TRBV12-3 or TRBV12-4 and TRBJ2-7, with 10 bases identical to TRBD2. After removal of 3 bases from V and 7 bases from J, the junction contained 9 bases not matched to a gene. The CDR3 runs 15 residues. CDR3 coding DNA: TGTGCCAGCAGTTTCTCTAGCGGGAGTTATTATGAGCAGTACTTC. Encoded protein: CASSFSSGSYYEQYF.

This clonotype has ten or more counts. The CDR3 DNA sequence: TGTGCCAGCAGCTTGGGGCCCGGGGGCGCGGGAAACATTCAGTACTTC. Translated: CASSLGPGGAGNIQYF. This sequence joins TRBV7-2 and TRBJ2-4; the D gene could be TRBD1 or TRBD2 (6 bases each). This CDR3 is 16 amino acids long. Trimming took 3 bases from V and 6 from J, leaving 18 bases between them. Germline loops: CDR1 SGHTA, CDR2 FQGNSA.

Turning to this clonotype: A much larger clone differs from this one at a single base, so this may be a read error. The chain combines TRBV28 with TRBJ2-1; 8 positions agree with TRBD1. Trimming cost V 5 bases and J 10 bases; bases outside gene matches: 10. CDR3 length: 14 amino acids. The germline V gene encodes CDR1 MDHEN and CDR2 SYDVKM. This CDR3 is CASSQRTGSYEQFF. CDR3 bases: TGTGCCAGCAGTCAAAGGACAGGGAGCTACGAGCAGTTCTTC.

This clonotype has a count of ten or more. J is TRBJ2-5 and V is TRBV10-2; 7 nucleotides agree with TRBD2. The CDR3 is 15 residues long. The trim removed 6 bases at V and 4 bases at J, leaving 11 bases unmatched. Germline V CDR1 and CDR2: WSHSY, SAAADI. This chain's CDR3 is CASSLNGGIGETQYF. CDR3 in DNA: TGCGCCAGCAGCTTGAACGGGGGGATTGGAGAGACCCAGTACTTC.

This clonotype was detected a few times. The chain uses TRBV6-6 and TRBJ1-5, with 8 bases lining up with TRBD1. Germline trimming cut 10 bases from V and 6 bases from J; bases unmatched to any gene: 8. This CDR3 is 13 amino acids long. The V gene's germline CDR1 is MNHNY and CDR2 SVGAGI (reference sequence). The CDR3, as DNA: TGTGCCACCGACAGGGGTCGTACTCAGCCCCAGCATTTT. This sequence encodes CATDRGRTQPQHF.

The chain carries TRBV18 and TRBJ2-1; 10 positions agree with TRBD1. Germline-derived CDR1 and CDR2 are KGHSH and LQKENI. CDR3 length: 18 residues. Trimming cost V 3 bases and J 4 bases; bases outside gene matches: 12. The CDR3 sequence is CASSPVWTGGLPYNEQFF. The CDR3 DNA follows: TGTGCCAGCTCACCTGTATGGACAGGGGGACTCCCTTACAATGAGCAGTTCTTC.

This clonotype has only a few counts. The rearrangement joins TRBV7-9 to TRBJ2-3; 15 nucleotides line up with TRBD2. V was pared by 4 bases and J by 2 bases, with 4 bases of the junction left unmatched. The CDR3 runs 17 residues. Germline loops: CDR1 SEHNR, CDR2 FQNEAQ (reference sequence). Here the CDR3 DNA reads TGTGCCAGCAGCTCGGGACTAGCGGGGGGCTACACAGATACGCAGTATTTT. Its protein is CASSSGLAGGYTDTQYF.

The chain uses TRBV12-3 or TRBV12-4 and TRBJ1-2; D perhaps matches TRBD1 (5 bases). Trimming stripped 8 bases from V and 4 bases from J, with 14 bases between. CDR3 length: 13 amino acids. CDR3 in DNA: TGTGCCAGCGGAGGGGACGGGTCCTATGGCTACACCTTC. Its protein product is CASGGDGSYGYTF.